These T cell receptor beta chains were read from a single sample in a study of blood T cell repertoires in COVID-19. The assay was immunoSEQ multiplex PCR, and TCRdb's table has in-frame clones only and misses some. The repertoire holds 110,000 to 150,000 clones, with more than 85% as singletons. The sequencing sample was made of peripheral blood. All receptors come from a human donor in a cohort sampled during active COVID-19. Both conserved end residues are part of each CDR3. Clone sizes are given selectively: once, few, many, or a class where the clone is expanded.

clone size	V gene	J gene	CDR3 protein
NA	TRBV6-2/TRBV6-3	TRBJ2-1	CASSWPGQGRGNEQFF
NA	TRBV6-2/TRBV6-3	TRBJ2-2	CASSYIQAGELFF
NA	TRBV5-1	TRBJ1-2	CASSLAEQGRGGYTF
NA	TRBV7-6	TRBJ2-7	CASSLGGGVGEQYF
NA	TRBV7-7	TRBJ2-3	CASSPNERGTSTDTQYF
NA	TRBV12-3/TRBV12-4	TRBJ2-7	CASSSRPGRMGSF
NA	TRBV7-9	TRBJ2-5	CASSFGQGRRETQYF
NA	TRBV19	TRBJ1-2	CASAGGTGNYGYTF
NA	TRBV27	TRBJ2-3	CASSSRLAGSTDTQYF
NA	TRBV7-2	TRBJ2-1	CAGSLTALGGDTYNEQFF
NA	TRBV30	TRBJ2-6	CAWTTNFGANVLTF
NA	TRBV7-9	TRBJ1-1	CASSPGQINTEAFF
NA	TRBV7-9	TRBJ2-7	CASSLKTGPYEQYF
NA	TRBV6-6	TRBJ2-3	CASSYSTDRETDTQYF
NA	TRBV24-1	TRBJ1-4	CATSHGFRDSNEKLFF
NA	TRBV3-1/TRBV3-2	TRBJ1-3	CASSPRWGGSGNTIYF
NA	TRBV28	TRBJ2-7	CASRVGPGASYEQYF
few	TRBV11-2	TRBJ1-2	CASRPDRGYGYTF
once	TRBV10-3	TRBJ1-5	CAISERDRVASNQPQHF
NA	TRBV19	TRBJ1-2	CASSPQQGANYGYTF
NA	TRBV27	TRBJ1-4	CASSLRRGNEKLFF
NA	TRBV12-3/TRBV12-4	TRBJ1-1	CASRDRSLDAFF
NA	TRBV2	TRBJ2-2	CASSAPGTGGAVNTGELFF
NA	TRBV18	TRBJ1-1	CASSSTANTEAFF
NA	TRBV7-2	TRBJ2-5	CASSFIGGAQETQYF
NA	TRBV7-8	TRBJ2-2	CASRQGPPENTGELFF
NA	TRBV2	TRBJ2-2	CASSSPGLGGATGELFF
NA	TRBV3-1/TRBV3-2	TRBJ1-2	CASSRDGLSYGYTF
NA	TRBV30	TRBJ1-6	CAWSEVAGYSPLHF
NA	TRBV15	TRBJ2-6	CATSRTQVTGANVLTF
few	TRBV6-4	TRBJ2-3	CASSDKASGGTDTQYF
NA	TRBV20-1	TRBJ2-3	CSASGLAGAVSTDTQYF
NA	TRBV11-2	TRBJ2-7	CASSPTGGQQYF
once	TRBV11-1	TRBJ2-5	CASSPRLAGQETQYF
NA	TRBV27	TRBJ2-3	CASSSPTSWTSGSGGDTQYF
NA	TRBV6-1	TRBJ1-5	CASSELWQGLNQPQHF
NA	TRBV3-1/TRBV3-2	TRBJ1-3	CASSQAGRVRGRNTIYF
NA	TRBV9	TRBJ1-2	CASSGQGTYGYTF
NA	TRBV19	TRBJ2-1	CASTGPGSNEQFF
NA	TRBV15	TRBJ2-2	CATIHGGKRGTGELFF
NA	TRBV7-2	TRBJ2-7	CASSVNYEQYF
NA	TRBV12-3/TRBV12-4	TRBJ2-1	CASSFRGDEQFF
NA	TRBV27	TRBJ2-7	CASSLSLGTGHYEQYF
NA	TRBV18	TRBJ2-2	CASSPPSGIFSGELFF
NA	TRBV10-1	TRBJ1-1	CASSESRTGPTEAFF
NA	TRBV28	TRBJ1-1	CASSLRGSSEAFF
NA	TRBV28	TRBJ1-2	CASIRQGNGYTF
NA	TRBV27	TRBJ1-1	CASSTQGNTEAFF
NA	TRBV5-1	TRBJ2-7	CASSVRGDEQYF
NA	TRBV2	TRBJ2-1	CASTVDSSYNEQFF
once	TRBV2	TRBJ2-4	CASSEALAGGKNIQYF